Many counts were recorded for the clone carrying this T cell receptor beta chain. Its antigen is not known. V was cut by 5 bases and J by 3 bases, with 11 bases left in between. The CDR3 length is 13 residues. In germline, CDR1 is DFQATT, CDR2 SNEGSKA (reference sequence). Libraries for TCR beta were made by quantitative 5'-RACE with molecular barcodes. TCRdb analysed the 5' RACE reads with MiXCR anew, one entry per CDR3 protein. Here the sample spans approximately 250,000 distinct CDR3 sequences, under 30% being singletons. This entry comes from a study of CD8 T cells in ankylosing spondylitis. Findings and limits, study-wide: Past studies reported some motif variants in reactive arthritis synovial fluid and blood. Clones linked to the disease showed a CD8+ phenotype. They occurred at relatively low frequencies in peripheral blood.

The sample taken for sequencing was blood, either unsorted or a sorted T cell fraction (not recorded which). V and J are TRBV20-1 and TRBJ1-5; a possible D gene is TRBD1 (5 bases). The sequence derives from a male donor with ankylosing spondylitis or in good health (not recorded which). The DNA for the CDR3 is TGCAGTGCTTCCCGGGACCCCAATCAGCCCCAGCATTTT. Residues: CSASRDPNQPQHF.